This TCR beta chain was observed in a study of CD4+ T cells in melanoma. In this sample, this clone turned up a few times. Its antigen is not known. Findings of the study overall: CD8+ T cell, macrophage and B cell function reportedly correlated with neoantigen-specific CD4+ T cells. Diverse differentiation states were reported for melanoma neoantigen-specific CD4+ T cells.

The method was immunoSEQ multiplex PCR; TCRdb's version includes in-frame clones alone and lacks a portion of them. Altogether about 14,000 clones are present, 63% being singletons, with the ten largest covering around 15%. This TCR was recovered from a human donor with melanoma. The sample comprised cells from a culture (not recorded whether cultured in vitro).

CDR3 protein: CATSRGPARDSPLHF. The CDR3 region has the DNA TGTGCCACCAGCAGAGGGCCAGCCCGAGATTCACCCCTCCACTTT. V is TRBV15 and J is TRBJ1-6; D is unclear. The CDR3 has 15 amino acids. V was cut by 1 base and J by 8 bases, with 12 bases left in between. Germline CDR1 LNHNV, CDR2 YYDKDF (reference sequence). Full variable domain (rest looked up from reference TRBV15 and TRBJ1-6): DAMVIQNPRYQVTQFGKPVTLSCSQTLNHNVMYWYQQKSSQAPKLLFHYYDKDFNNEADTPDNFQSRRPNTSFCFLDIRSPGLGDTAMYLCATSRGPARDSPLHFGNGTRLTVT.